The clone carrying this TCR beta chain ranks as large. As yet, its antigen is unknown. Germline-derived CDR1 and CDR2 are SQVTM and ANQGSEA. The CDR3 loop spans 14 amino acids. V was shortened by 6 bases and J by 5 bases, with 20 bases between the two germline ends. Using approximately 15 ng of total RNA, TCR libraries were made with the QIAseq Immune Repertoire TCR panel. TCRdb redid the calling of the reads with MiXCR, one entry per CDR3 protein. The data hold 300 to 350 distinct CDR3 sequences, with 8% to 10% observed a single time. Live CD3+CD8+TCRalphabeta+ cells were sorted into four subsets by PD-1 and/or TIGIT. The data were taken from a study of circulating CD8 cells and anti-PD-1 response in melanoma. General study results and limits: At M1, fewer than 8% of TRB clonotypes appeared in multiple subsets. Most experiments lacked replicates.

Sequenced material: CD8+ T cells from PBMCs, taken at baseline or after one month of anti-PD-1 therapy (not recorded which). The V call is TRBV29-1, the J call TRBJ2-7, with a weak D call TRBD2 (5 bases). This receptor was obtained from a human donor with melanoma. The chain's CDR3 is CSVAGILGADEQYF. The CDR3 DNA reads TGCAGCGTGGCCGGGATATTGGGAGCCGACGAGCAGTACTTC.